The 12 T cell receptor beta chains below come from one sample, sequenced in a study of CD8+CD57+ T cells in acquired aplastic anemia. TCR beta VDJ and CDR3 profiles were obtained from a genomic DNA template. TCRdb re-derived calls from the reads in MiXCR, one entry per CDR3 protein. The table has about 190,000 distinct CDR3 sequences, around 50% seen once. Sequenced sample: sorted CD4+, CD8+, or CD8+CD57+ T cells (not recorded which) from PBMCs. These receptors were taken from a human donor in good health, serving as a control.

Here the CDR3 DNA reads TGTGCCAGCAGCTTAGGACTAGCGGGGGCCCAAGAGACCCAGTACTTC. As protein: CASSLGLAGAQETQYF. J is TRBJ2-5 and V is TRBV7-2, with TRBD2 matching 12 bases. V gave up 1 base and J gave up 1 base; unmatched junction bases: 1. The CDR3 consists of 16 residues. Per germline, CDR1 SGHTA and CDR2 FQGNSA.

This clonotype has ten or more counts. The chain has TRBV7-9 and TRBJ2-7; 8 bases match TRBD2. Trimming removed 4 bases from V and 6 bases from J; junction bases left unmatched: 5. CDR3 size: 13 residues. In germline, CDR1 is SEHNR, CDR2 FQNEAQ (reference sequence). In nucleotides, the CDR3 is TGTGCCAGCAGCTCTTCAACTAGCGGCGAGCAGTACTTC. It codes for CASSSSTSGEQYF. The full variable domain, its missing parts supplied by reference TRBV7-9 and TRBJ2-7, is DTGVSQNPRHKITKRGQNVTFRCDPISEHNRLYWYRQTLGQGPEFLTYFQNEAQLEKSRLLSDRFSAERPKGSFSTLEIQRTEQGDSAMYLCASSSSTSGEQYFGPGTRLTVT.

This sequence joins TRBV19 and TRBJ2-7; 11 bases agree with TRBD2. The CDR3 contains 14 residues. Germline CDR1 is LNHDA and CDR2 is SQIVND (reference sequence). V trimming: 3 bases; J trimming: 6 bases; junction bases outside the gene matches: 4. CDR3 residues: CASSIGLAGGEQYF. Here the CDR3 DNA reads TGTGCCAGTAGTATCGGGCTAGCGGGAGGCGAGCAGTACTTC.

This clonotype was recorded once. The V call is TRBV7-2, the J call TRBJ1-2, with TRBD1 identical over 9 bases. CDR3 length: 13 residues. With V trimmed by 1 base and J by 9 bases, 3 bases remained unmatched. Germline V gene data show CDR1 as SGHTA and CDR2 as FQGNSA. In nucleotides, the CDR3 is TGTGCCAGCAGCTTAGAAACAGGGGGCCGCTACACCTTC. This gives the protein CASSLETGGRYTF.

With respect to this clonotype: An end of the junction differs from the germline gene, which may be a read error. This sequence joins TRBV12-3 or TRBV12-4 and TRBJ2-5; D call uncertain. The CDR3 contains 12 residues. CDR3 region: CASSLGQEIQYF. The CDR3 coding sequence is TGTGCCAGCAGTTTAGGACAAGAGATCCAGTACTTC.

In its sample, this clonotype was seen a few times. This chain uses TRBV6-6 with TRBJ2-2; D perhaps matches TRBD1 (6 bases). The V gene's germline CDR1 is MNHNY and CDR2 SVGAGI (reference sequence). The V and J ends lost 0 bases and 3 bases respectively, with 14 bases between them. The length of the CDR3 is 17 residues. The CDR3 spells CASSYSKGQQDTGELFF. In DNA, the CDR3 is TGTGCCAGCAGTTACTCGAAAGGACAGCAAGACACCGGGGAGCTGTTTTTT.

In this sample, this clonotype turned up a few times. The V and J genes are TRBV25-1 and TRBJ2-5; 8 bases map to TRBD2. Germline V gene sequence: CDR1 MGHDK, CDR2 SYGVNS. This CDR3 contains 15 residues. After removal of 6 bases from V and 1 base from J, the junction contained 7 bases not matched to a gene. The CDR3 loop is CASSGGGGPQETQYF. CDR3 coding DNA: TGTGCCAGCAGCGGGGGGGGGGGCCCCCAAGAGACCCAGTACTTC.

V and J are TRBV20-1 and TRBJ2-7; D not resolved. Per the germline V gene, CDR1 is DFQATT and CDR2 is SNEGSKA (reference sequence). V dropped 5 bases and J dropped 0 bases, with 17 bases sitting between them. This CDR3 is built from 15 residues. CDR3 residues: CSALRTDGSSYEQYF. CDR3 nucleotides: TGCAGTGCTCTTAGGACGGACGGTAGCTCCTACGAGCAGTACTTC.

The chain combines TRBV12-3 or TRBV12-4 with TRBJ1-6, with D possibly matching TRBD1 (5 bases). The V gene lost 4 bases and the J gene lost 6 bases, with 13 bases spanning the gap. CDR3 length equals 15 residues. CDR3 loop: CASSYRGGRNSPLHF. CDR3 bases: TGTGCCAGCAGTTATAGGGGCGGACGTAATTCACCCCTCCACTTT.

Ten or more counts support this clonotype. This chain uses TRBV11-1 with TRBJ2-1; no clear D gene. Germline CDR1 is SGHAT and CDR2 is FQDESV (reference sequence). CDR3 length: 15 residues. V was pared by 3 bases and J by 4 bases, with 13 bases between. CDR3 sequence: CASSFGDGDYNEQFF. The DNA for the CDR3 is TGTGCCAGCAGCTTTGGGGATGGGGATTACAATGAGCAGTTCTTC.

This chain uses TRBV7-6 with TRBJ2-7; TRBD1 matches 11 bases. CDR1 and CDR2 (germline): SGHVS, FNYEAQ. After removal of 4 bases from V and 3 bases from J, the junction contained 11 bases not matched to a gene. CDR3 length: 17 residues. CDR3 sequence: CASSSNAPGTGGYEQYF. As DNA, the CDR3 is TGTGCCAGCAGCTCGAATGCCCCCGGGACAGGGGGCTACGAGCAGTACTTC. Filled out from reference TRBV7-6 and TRBJ2-7, the complete variable domain reads GAGVSQSPRYKVTKRGQDVALRCDPISGHVSLYWYRQALGQGPEFLTYFNYEAQQDKSGLPNDRFSAERPEGSISTLTIQRTEQRDSAMYRCASSSNAPGTGGYEQYFGPGTRLTVT.

The gene calls are TRBV24-1 and TRBJ1-5; D is possibly TRBD1 (6 bases). The germline V and J ends were trimmed by 0 bases and 1 base, with 18 bases remaining between them. From germline, CDR1 is KGHDR and CDR2 SFDVKD. This CDR3 has 19 residues. CDR3 loop: CATSDLQWGGRGSNQPQHF. In nucleotides, the CDR3 is TGTGCCACCAGTGATTTGCAATGGGGGGGGCGGGGGAGCAATCAGCCCCAGCATTTT.